The 32 T cell receptor beta chains below all came from one sample that was sequenced in a study of shared clonotypes between healthy human individuals. The data were produced by immunoSEQ multiplex PCR, yet TCRdb's version contains in-frame clones alone and is incomplete. This sample has some 2,100,000 clones, with approximately 94% found just once. Terminally differentiated effector memory CD45RA+ cells were excluded from the naive CD8 cells, which were CD45RO-negative and positively selected for CCR7. Sequences were obtained from naive CD8+ T cells from PBMCs. All receptors come from a young man in good health. Some clones in this sample may be carry-over from other donors' samples.

A note on this clone: This specimen includes other DNA sequences encoding the same CDR3. The chain joins TRBV4-1 to TRBJ2-7; TRBD2 matches 7 bases. The CDR3 contains 15 residues. J was trimmed by 0 bases and V by 1 base; bases with no gene match: 3. CDR1 MGHRA and CDR2 YSYEKL come from the germline V gene. The CDR3 region has the DNA TGCGCCAGCAGCCAAGTGAGCGGGACCTCCTACGAGCAGTACTTC. Its translation: CASSQVSGTSYEQYF.

J is TRBJ2-7 and V is TRBV29-1; tentative D call: TRBD2 (5 bases). CDR1 and CDR2 (germline): SQVTM, ANQGSEA. Deletions cut 3 bases from V and 3 bases from J, with 15 bases between. This CDR3 comprises 14 residues. CDR3 protein: CSVEREGHLYEQYF. In DNA, the CDR3 is TGCAGCGTTGAGAGGGAAGGCCATCTCTACGAGCAGTACTTC.

About this clone itself: Other nucleotide sequences from this sample produce the same CDR3. The rearrangement uses TRBV6-5 and TRBJ2-5; D is possibly TRBD1 or TRBD2 (5 bases each). Germline CDR1 and CDR2: MNHEY and SVGAGI. The V gene lost 0 bases and the J gene lost 1 base, with 6 bases spanning the gap. The CDR3 has 14 amino acids. CDR3 sequence reads: CASSYSGTQETQYF. The CDR3 nucleotides are TGTGCCAGCAGTTACTCAGGGACCCAAGAGACCCAGTACTTC.

The chain links TRBV9 to TRBJ2-3, with D uncertain. V lost 4 bases, J lost 3 bases, and 9 bases lay in between. Germline CDR1 and CDR2: SGDLS and YYNGEE. This CDR3 contains 13 residues. CDR3 loop: CASSLRRTDTQYF. CDR3 sequence (DNA): TGTGCCAGCAGCCTTAGAAGGACAGATACGCAGTATTTT. Looking up the rest from reference TRBV9 and TRBJ2-3 gives the full variable domain: DSGVTQTPKHLITATGQRVTLRCSPRSGDLSVYWYQQSLDQGLQFLIQYYNGEERAKGNILERFSAQQFPDLHSELNLSSLELGDSALYFCASSLRRTDTQYFGPGTRLTVL.

V and J are TRBV4-1 and TRBJ2-3; 9 bases align to TRBD2. The germline V gene encodes CDR1 MGHRA and CDR2 YSYEKL. CDR3 length: 15 residues. V lost 6 bases and J lost 5; bases outside the gene matches: 9. DNA of the CDR3: TGCGCCAGCAGGGTTACGGCGGGAGGGGTAGATACGCAGTATTTT. Translation gives CASRVTAGGVDTQYF.

The chain couples TRBV11-2 to TRBJ2-7; TRBD1 matches 8 bases. This CDR3 comprises 15 residues. Losses at the gene ends were 5 bases for V and 2 bases for J; bases not matched to a gene: 8. Germline V gives CDR1 SGHAT, CDR2 FQNNGV. In DNA form, the CDR3 reads TGTGCCAGCAGCCTCGACAGGGGCGCCACCTACGAGCAGTACTTC. As protein: CASSLDRGATYEQYF.

The table lists this clone with a count of one. The V gene is TRBV4-1, the J gene TRBJ2-3; TRBD2 is a possible D gene (6 bases). The V gene's germline CDR1 is MGHRA and CDR2 YSYEKL. The ends were cut back, 2 bases at V and 2 bases at J, with 17 bases in the middle. The CDR3 contains 17 residues. CDR3 sequence (DNA): TGCGCCAGCAGCCAATCGGGGTACGGGGGTTCCACAGATACGCAGTATTTT. Protein: CASSQSGYGGSTDTQYF.

This rearrangement joins TRBV6-5 to TRBJ1-1; D ambiguous. V was cut by 5 bases and J by 8 bases, with 18 bases left in between. CDR3 length equals 14 residues. Germline assignment: CDR1 MNHEY and CDR2 SVGAGI. The CDR3 DNA is TGTGCCAGCAGTACCAATTTTGGGGAACCCGAAGCTTTCTTT. It yields the protein CASSTNFGEPEAFF.

V usage is TRBV5-3 and J usage is TRBJ2-7; 7 bases map to TRBD1. TRBV5-3 is labeled an ORF, and its function is uncertain. Germline trimming cut 2 bases from V and 1 base from J; bases unmatched to any gene: 21. CDR3 length equals 20 residues. CDR3 coding DNA: TGTGCCAGAAGCTTTCACCGGGACAGCAAAGCCAAAGCGTGTTCCTACGAGCAGTACTTC. Translated: CARSFHRDSKAKACSYEQYF.

The gene calls are TRBV5-1 and TRBJ1-2, with 7 bases identical to TRBD1. CDR1 is SGHRS, CDR2 YFSETQ, per germline. CDR3 length: 17 amino acids. V lost 3 bases to trimming and J lost 1 base; unmatched junction nucleotides: 12. The CDR3 DNA is TGCGCCAGCAGCTCTTGGGAGGGGGACAGAAATAACTATGGCTACACCTTC. This gives the protein CASSSWEGDRNNYGYTF.

This chain joins TRBV7-6 and TRBJ2-7; the match to TRBD1 covers 9 bases. CDR1 is SGHVS, CDR2 FNYEAQ, per germline. CDR3 size: 17 residues. Trimming cost V 1 base and J 5 bases; bases outside gene matches: 12. This CDR3 reads CASSLEVSGTGIDEQYF. In DNA form, the CDR3 reads TGTGCCAGCAGCTTAGAGGTCTCTGGGACAGGGATTGACGAGCAGTACTTC.

The sample holds a few counts of this clone. CDR3 loop: CASSLRPGMETIYF. CDR3 DNA sequence: TGTGCCAGCAGCTTACGGCCTGGGATGGAAACCATATATTTT. The chain links TRBV7-7 to TRBJ1-3; D remains ambiguous. This CDR3 region has 14 residues. Germline V gives CDR1 SSHAT, CDR2 FNYEAQ (reference sequence). V was trimmed by 2 bases and J by 10 bases, leaving 15 bases between them.

The V gene is TRBV10-3, the J gene TRBJ2-7; D is undetermined. Germline CDR1 and CDR2: ENHRY and SYGVKD. This CDR3 comprises 13 residues. The germline V and J ends were trimmed by 6 bases and 4 bases, with 13 bases remaining between them. DNA for the CDR3: TGTGCCATCAGAGAGATACCGGCTTACGAGCAGTACTTC. Its translation is CAIREIPAYEQYF.

Here the CDR3 DNA reads TGTGCCAGCGTGGCACTCGATGTCTCTGGAAACACCATATATTTT. This sequence encodes CASVALDVSGNTIYF. This chain links TRBV2 with TRBJ1-3; unclear D gene. Germline values: CDR1 SNHLY, CDR2 FYNNEI. The CDR3 length is 15 residues. V shed 8 bases and J shed 0 bases, with 14 bases lying between them.

The chain couples TRBV5-4 to TRBJ1-4; no reliable D call. Germline V CDR1 and CDR2: SGHNT, YYREEE (reference sequence). The germline V and J ends were trimmed by 7 bases and 8 bases, with 15 bases remaining between them. CDR3 size: 13 residues. CDR3 nucleotides: TGTGCCAGCCTAGGCCCGAAGAGGGAAAAACTGTTTTTT. This translates into CASLGPKREKLFF.

This chain joins TRBV4-2 and TRBJ2-5; 10 bases agree with TRBD2. Trimming cost V 0 bases and J 6 bases; bases outside gene matches: 7. This CDR3 is built from 16 residues. Germline CDR1 reads LGHNA; CDR2 reads YNFKEQ. The CDR3 nucleotides read TGTGCCAGCAGCCAAGATGAGCGGGAGGGCCTCCAGACCCAGTACTTC. It codes for CASSQDEREGLQTQYF.

This chain links TRBV28 with TRBJ2-1; 7 nucleotides match TRBD1. The CDR3 covers 13 residues. CDR1 is MDHEN and CDR2 is SYDVKM in the germline V gene. The J segment lost 3 bases and the V segment lost 6 bases, leaving 2 bases of the junction unmatched. Here the CDR3 DNA reads TGTGCCAGCAGCCGGGACAGCTACAATGAGCAGTTCTTC. It encodes CASSRDSYNEQFF.

V usage is TRBV19 and J usage is TRBJ1-4; TRBD1 matches 9 bases. Germline CDR1 and CDR2: LNHDA and SQIVND (reference sequence). V lost 2 bases, J lost 8 bases, and 3 bases stayed unmatched. This CDR3 is built from 14 residues. The CDR3 DNA sequence: TGTGCCAGTAGTATATGGGGACAGGGCGAAAAACTGTTTTTT. This encodes CASSIWGQGEKLFF.

The chain employs TRBV11-2 and TRBJ1-4; 7 nucleotides line up with TRBD1. The junction had 0 bases not matched to a gene; V was cut back by 4 bases and J by 7 bases. The CDR3 totals 12 residues. Germline values: CDR1 SGHAT, CDR2 FQNNGV. CDR3 coding DNA: TGTGCCAGCAGCTGGACAGGTGAAAAACTGTTTTTT. Its translation is CASSWTGEKLFF.

The J gene is TRBJ1-4, the V gene TRBV4-1; the match to TRBD1 covers 9 bases. Per germline, CDR1 MGHRA and CDR2 YSYEKL. V gave up 3 bases and J gave up 8 bases; unmatched junction bases: 7. CDR3 length equals 15 residues. The CDR3 is CASSQLQGAREKLFF. Here the CDR3 DNA reads TGCGCCAGCAGCCAGCTACAGGGGGCGCGCGAAAAACTGTTTTTT.

About this clone: Other DNA sequences in this sample translate to the same CDR3. The V call is TRBV11-2, the J call TRBJ2-7, with 7 bases that match TRBD1. The CDR3 contains 13 residues. Germline V CDR1 and CDR2: SGHAT, FQNNGV. V was clipped by 5 bases and J by 0 bases; unmatched bases: 1. Here the CDR3 reads CASSPGGSYEQYF. CDR3 coding DNA: TGTGCCAGCAGCCCAGGGGGCTCCTACGAGCAGTACTTC.

This chain links TRBV5-1 with TRBJ2-1; TRBD2 aligns across 10 bases. V dropped 0 bases and J dropped 8; count of bases not matched to a gene: 11. The CDR3 is 17 amino acids. Germline V CDR1 and CDR2: SGHRS, YFSETQ. The CDR3 DNA reads as TGCGCCAGCAGCTTGGATTGGCTAGCGGGAGAGAACCATGAGCAGTTCTTC. Protein sequence: CASSLDWLAGENHEQFF.

The CDR3 region has the DNA TGCAGCGTTGGCCCCGGCGATGGCTACACCTTC. Amino acids: CSVGPGDGYTF. The V and J genes are TRBV29-1 and TRBJ1-2; D uncertain. Germline V gives CDR1 SQVTM, CDR2 ANQGSEA. This CDR3 is built from 11 residues. Deletions cut 4 bases from V and 6 bases from J, with 9 bases between.

The chain links TRBV7-9 to TRBJ2-7; D is perhaps TRBD2 (6 bases). Germline values: CDR1 SEHNR, CDR2 FQNEAQ (reference sequence). The V end lost 6 bases, the J end lost 3 bases, and 15 bases lay between the germline ends. The CDR3 has 14 residues. The CDR3 region is CASRAPGGSYEQYF. The CDR3 DNA is TGTGCCAGCAGGGCGCCAGGAGGGAGCTACGAGCAGTACTTC. The entire variable domain, with the rest obtained from reference TRBV7-9 and TRBJ2-7, is as follows: DTGVSQNPRHKITKRGQNVTFRCDPISEHNRLYWYRQTLGQGPEFLTYFQNEAQLEKSRLLSDRFSAERPKGSFSTLEIQRTEQGDSAMYLCASRAPGGSYEQYFGPGTRLTVT.

Concerning this clone: The sample carries other DNA sequences with the same CDR3. The chain combines TRBV13 with TRBJ2-7; 11 bases agree with TRBD1. CDR3 length equals 14 residues. Trimming took 5 bases from V and 2 from J; bases not matched to a gene: 2. The V gene's germline CDR1 is PRHDT and CDR2 FYEKMQ (reference sequence). The CDR3 loop reads CASSLGQGAYEQYF. The CDR3 DNA sequence: TGTGCCAGCAGCCTGGGACAGGGGGCCTACGAGCAGTACTTC.

This chain uses TRBV9 with TRBJ2-7; no reliable D call. The CDR3 consists of 14 residues. The V gene's germline CDR1 is SGDLS and CDR2 YYNGEE. Trimming left V 4 bases short and J 2 bases short, with 13 bases between. CDR3 DNA sequence: TGTGCCAGCAGCCCTTCAGGCTTTGCCTACGAGCAGTACTTC. It is translated as CASSPSGFAYEQYF.

This chain connects TRBV4-2 to TRBJ1-2; 7 nucleotides align to TRBD1. The CDR3 runs to 16 residues. Germline V gives CDR1 LGHNA, CDR2 YNFKEQ. V dropped 3 bases and J dropped 4; count of bases not matched to a gene: 11. In DNA, the CDR3 is TGTGCCAGCAGCCATCGAGGGACAGAAGTTTTCTATGGCTACACCTTC. Its protein is CASSHRGTEVFYGYTF.

The chain uses TRBV23-1 and TRBJ2-2; D is tentatively TRBD1 or TRBD2 (6 bases each). TRBV23-1 is given ORF status, its function remaining uncertain. V dropped 8 bases and J dropped 13 bases, with 26 bases sitting between them. This CDR3 is built from 15 residues. This CDR3 reads CASVQVGGQVLPLFF. CDR3 DNA: TGCGCCAGCGTGCAGGTAGGGGGGCAGGTACTCCCGCTGTTTTTT.

The genes are TRBV4-3 and TRBJ2-2; possibly TRBD1 for D (6 bases). The CDR3 covers 19 residues. Trimming shortened V by 1 base and J by 5 bases, and 23 bases separated the two germline ends. CDR1 is LGHNA, CDR2 YSLEER, per germline. The CDR3 nucleotides read TGCGCCAGCAGCCAAGTCCAGGACAGCGAGACGTTAGGAACCGGGGAGCTGTTTTTT. It yields the protein CASSQVQDSETLGTGELFF.

The chain employs TRBV19 and TRBJ2-5, with a weak D call TRBD1 (6 bases). CDR1 LNHDA and CDR2 SQIVND come from the germline V gene (reference sequence). The CDR3 extends over 15 amino acids. The germline V and J ends were trimmed by 3 bases and 5 bases, with 16 bases remaining between them. CDR3 loop: CASSISDLRGETQYF. CDR3 nucleotide sequence: TGTGCCAGTAGTATCTCGGACCTAAGGGGGGAGACCCAGTACTTC.

This rearrangement joins TRBV13 to TRBJ1-1; D not certain. Germline loops: CDR1 PRHDT, CDR2 FYEKMQ (reference sequence). CDR3 length: 12 amino acids. Trimming removed 5 bases from V and 7 bases from J, with 11 bases in between. In DNA, the CDR3 is TGTGCCAGCAGCCTAACCAAACTTGAAGCTTTCTTT. Translation: CASSLTKLEAFF.

The rearrangement links TRBV28 to TRBJ2-5; 7 bases match TRBD1. The germline V gene encodes CDR1 MDHEN and CDR2 SYDVKM. The CDR3 contains 15 residues. V shed 6 bases and J 1 base; nucleotides not matched to a gene: 8. CDR3 sequence reads: CASRIGTAPQETQYF. CDR3 bases: TGTGCCAGCAGGATCGGGACAGCACCCCAAGAGACCCAGTACTTC.